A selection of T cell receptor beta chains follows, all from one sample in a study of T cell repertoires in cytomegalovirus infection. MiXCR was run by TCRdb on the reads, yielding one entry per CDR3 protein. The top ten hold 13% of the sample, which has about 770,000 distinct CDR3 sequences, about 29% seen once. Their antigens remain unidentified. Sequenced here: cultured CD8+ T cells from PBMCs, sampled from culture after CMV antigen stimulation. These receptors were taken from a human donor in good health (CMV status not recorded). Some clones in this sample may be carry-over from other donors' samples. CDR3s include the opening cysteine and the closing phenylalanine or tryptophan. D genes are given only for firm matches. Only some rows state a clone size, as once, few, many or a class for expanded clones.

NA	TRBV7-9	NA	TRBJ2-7	TGTGCCAGCAGCTTAATGGGACTCGCCTACGAGCAGTACTTC	CASSLMGLAYEQYF
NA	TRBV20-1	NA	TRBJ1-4	TGCAGTGCCACGACACTTGCAACTAATGAAAAACTGTTTTTT	CSATTLATNEKLFF
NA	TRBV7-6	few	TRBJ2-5	TGTGCCAGCAGCCCCCGTGGAGCAGAAGAGACCCAGTACTTC	CASSPRGAEETQYF
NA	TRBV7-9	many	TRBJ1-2	TGTGCCAGCAGCTTAGAAGAGTATGGCTACACCTTC	CASSLEEYGYTF
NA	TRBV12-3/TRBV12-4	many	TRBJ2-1	TGTGCCAGCACCTGGAATTTCGTGGAGGACAATGAGCAGTTCTTC	CASTWNFVEDNEQFF
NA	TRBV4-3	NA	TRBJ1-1	TGCGCCAGCAGCCAAGTACAGGAGGGGACTGAAGCTTTCTTT	CASSQVQEGTEAFF
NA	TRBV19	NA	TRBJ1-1	TGTGCCAGTAGCCCGGGGGGGTGGTACACTGAAGCTTTCTTT	CASSPGGWYTEAFF
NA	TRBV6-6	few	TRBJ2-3	TGTGCCAGCAGTGACCTCTTTATGCAGGACTGGGGCGCAGATACGCAGTATTTT	CASSDLFMQDWGADTQYF
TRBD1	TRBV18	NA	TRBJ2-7	TGTGCCAGCTCACCAGGGACAGGGGGAAGTGAGCAGTACTTC	CASSPGTGGSEQYF
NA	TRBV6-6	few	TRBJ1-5	TGTGCCAGCAGTTACTCGACGGGGGGAGGAAATCAGCCCCAGCATTTT	CASSYSTGGGNQPQHF
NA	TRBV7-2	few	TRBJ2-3	TGTGCCAGCAGCTTGGTCGGGGGCTATGGGGACACAGATACGCAGTATTTT	CASSLVGGYGDTDTQYF
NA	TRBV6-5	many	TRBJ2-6	TGTGCCAGCAGTTACATAGGGTCTGGGGCCAACGTCCTGACTTTC	CASSYIGSGANVLTF
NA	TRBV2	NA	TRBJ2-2	TGTGCCAGCAGTGAAAACCCCGGGGAGCTGTTTTTT	CASSENPGELFF
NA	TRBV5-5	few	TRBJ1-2	TGTGCCAGCAGCTTGATACCCACAGAGTCTAACTATGGCTACACCTTC	CASSLIPTESNYGYTF
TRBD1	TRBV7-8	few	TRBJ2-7	TGTGCCAGCAGCACGACAGGGGGAGTTACTCACTACGAGCAGTACTTC	CASSTTGGVTHYEQYF
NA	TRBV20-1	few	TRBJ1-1	TGCAGTGCTAGCTATCACAGCTGGAACACTGAAGCTTTCTTT	CSASYHSWNTEAFF
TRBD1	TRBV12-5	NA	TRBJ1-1	TGTGCTAGTGGTTTCTGGGTTGAGGGGACAGGGTTCGTTGGTAACACTGAAGCTTTCTTT	CASGFWVEGTGFVGNTEAFF
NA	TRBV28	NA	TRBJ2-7	TGTGCCAGCAGTCGTCCCCGACAGGCTCTATACGAGCAGTACTTC	CASSRPRQALYEQYF
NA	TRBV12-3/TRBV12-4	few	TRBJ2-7	TGTGCCAGCAGCCCCGACGGGAGCTCCTACGAGCAGTACTTC	CASSPDGSSYEQYF
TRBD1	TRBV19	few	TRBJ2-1	TGTGCCAGTAGTATCGTAGGACAGGTACCCTACAATGAGCAGTTCTTC	CASSIVGQVPYNEQFF
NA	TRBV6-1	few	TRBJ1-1	TGTGCCAGCAGTGAAGCGGGGTTCTCCACTGAAGCTTTCTTT	CASSEAGFSTEAFF
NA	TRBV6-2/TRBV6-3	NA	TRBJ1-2	TGTGCCAGCAGTTACCAGGTTGTCTATGGCTACACCTTC	CASSYQVVYGYTF
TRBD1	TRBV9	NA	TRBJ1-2	TGTGCCAGCAGCCAGCCGGGACAGAGGGAAGGCTACACCTTC	CASSQPGQREGYTF
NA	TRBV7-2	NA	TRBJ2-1	TGTGCCAGCAGCTTAGTAGCAATCTATGAGCAGTTCTTC	CASSLVAIYEQFF
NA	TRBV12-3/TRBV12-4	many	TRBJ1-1	TGTGCCAGCAGTTTATGGGGTTTGGAGAACACTGAAGCTTTCTTT	CASSLWGLENTEAFF
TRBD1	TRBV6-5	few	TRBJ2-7	TGTGCCAGCAGTTACCGGACAGGGAACTCCTACGAGCAGTACTTC	CASSYRTGNSYEQYF
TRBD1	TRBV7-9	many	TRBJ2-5	TGTGCCAGCAGCACCCCGGACAGGGCACCCAGAGAGACCCAGTACTTC	CASSTPDRAPRETQYF
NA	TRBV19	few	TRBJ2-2	TGTGCCAGTAGTCCTGACAGCCTGAACACCGGGGAGCTGTTTTTT	CASSPDSLNTGELFF
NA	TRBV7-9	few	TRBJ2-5	TGTGCCAGCAGCCCCCCGGGGACACGAGAGACCCAGTACTTC	CASSPPGTRETQYF
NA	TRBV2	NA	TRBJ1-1	TGTGCCAGCAGTGGGACATTGATTGAAGCTTTCTTT	CASSGTLIEAFF
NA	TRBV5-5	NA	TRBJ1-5	TGTGCCAGCAGCCCGGGAAAGGGCGGTCAGCCCCAGCATTTT	CASSPGKGGQPQHF